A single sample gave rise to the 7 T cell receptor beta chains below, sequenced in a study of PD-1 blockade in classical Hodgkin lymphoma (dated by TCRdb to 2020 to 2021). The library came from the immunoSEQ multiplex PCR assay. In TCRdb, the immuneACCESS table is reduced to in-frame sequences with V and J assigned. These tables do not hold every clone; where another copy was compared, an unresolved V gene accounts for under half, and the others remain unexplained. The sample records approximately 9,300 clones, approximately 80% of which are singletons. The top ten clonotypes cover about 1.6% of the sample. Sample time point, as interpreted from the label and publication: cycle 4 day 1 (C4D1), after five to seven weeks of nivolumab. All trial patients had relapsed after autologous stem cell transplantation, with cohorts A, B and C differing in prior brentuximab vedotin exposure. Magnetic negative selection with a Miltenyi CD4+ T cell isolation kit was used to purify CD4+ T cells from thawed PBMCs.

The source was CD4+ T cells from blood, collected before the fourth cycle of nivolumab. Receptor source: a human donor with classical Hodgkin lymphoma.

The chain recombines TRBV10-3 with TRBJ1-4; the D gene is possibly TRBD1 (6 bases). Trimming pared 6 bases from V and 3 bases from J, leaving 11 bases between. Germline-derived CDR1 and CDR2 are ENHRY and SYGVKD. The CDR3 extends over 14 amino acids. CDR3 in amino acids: CAISSRGANEKLFF. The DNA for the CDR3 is TGTGCCATCAGCAGCAGGGGAGCTAATGAAAAACTGTTTTTT.

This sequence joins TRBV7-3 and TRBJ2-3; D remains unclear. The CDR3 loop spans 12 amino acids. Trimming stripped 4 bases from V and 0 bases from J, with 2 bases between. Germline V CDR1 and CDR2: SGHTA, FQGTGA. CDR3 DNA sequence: TGTGCCAGCAGCTATAGCACAGATACGCAGTATTTT. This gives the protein CASSYSTDTQYF. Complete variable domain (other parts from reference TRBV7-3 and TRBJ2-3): GAGVSQTPSNKVTEKGKYVELRCDPISGHTALYWYRQSLGQGPEFLIYFQGTGAADDSGLPNDRFFAVRPEGSVSTLKIQRTERGDSAVYLCASSYSTDTQYFGPGTRLTVL.

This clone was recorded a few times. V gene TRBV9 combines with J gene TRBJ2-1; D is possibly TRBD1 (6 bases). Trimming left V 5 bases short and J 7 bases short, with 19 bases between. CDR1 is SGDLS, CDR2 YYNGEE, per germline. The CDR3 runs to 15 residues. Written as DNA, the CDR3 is TGTGCCAGCAGTCCAACAGGGAATGTTTATAATGAGCAGTTCTTC. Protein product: CASSPTGNVYNEQFF. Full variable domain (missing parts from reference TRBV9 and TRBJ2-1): DSGVTQTPKHLITATGQRVTLRCSPRSGDLSVYWYQQSLDQGLQFLIQYYNGEERAKGNILERFSAQQFPDLHSELNLSSLELGDSALYFCASSPTGNVYNEQFFGPGTRLTVL.

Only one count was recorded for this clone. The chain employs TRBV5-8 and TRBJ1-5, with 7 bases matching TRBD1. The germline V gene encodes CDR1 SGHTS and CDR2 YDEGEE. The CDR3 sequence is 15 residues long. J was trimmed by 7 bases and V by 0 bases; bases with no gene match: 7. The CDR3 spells CASSLVLRGRQPQHF. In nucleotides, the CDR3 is TGTGCCAGCAGCTTGGTACTTAGGGGGCGGCAGCCCCAGCATTTT.

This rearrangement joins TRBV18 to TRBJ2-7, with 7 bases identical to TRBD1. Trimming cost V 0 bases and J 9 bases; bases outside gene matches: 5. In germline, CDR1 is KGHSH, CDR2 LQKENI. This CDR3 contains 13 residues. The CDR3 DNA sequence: TGTGCCAGCTCACCACCGGGACAGACTCTGCAGTACTTC. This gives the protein CASSPPGQTLQYF.

The CDR3: CAWSRQGARAQYF. The CDR3 nucleotides are TGTGCCTGGAGCCGGCAGGGGGCCAGGGCCCAGTACTTC. The chain has TRBV30 and TRBJ2-5; 8 bases are shared with TRBD1. The J segment lost 9 bases and the V segment lost 3 bases, leaving 9 bases of the junction unmatched. CDR3 size: 13 residues. The V gene's germline CDR1 is GTSNPN and CDR2 SVGIG (reference sequence).

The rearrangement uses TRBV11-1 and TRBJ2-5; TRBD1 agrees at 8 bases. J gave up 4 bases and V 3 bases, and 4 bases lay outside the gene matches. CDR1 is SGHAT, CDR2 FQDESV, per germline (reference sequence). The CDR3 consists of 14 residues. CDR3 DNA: TGTGCCAGCAGCTTGAGACAGGGGCTAGAGACCCAGTACTTC. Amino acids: CASSLRQGLETQYF.